This entry lists 5 T cell receptor beta chains sequenced from one sample in a study of blood T cell repertoires in COVID-19. This table comes from immunoSEQ multiplex PCR, and its TCRdb copy is limited to in-frame clones, with some not included. The sample has approximately 150,000 clones, approximately 88% seen once. The specimen sequenced was peripheral blood. The origin of the receptors is a man in his sixties with acute or convalescent COVID-19.

This clone was seen once. This sequence joins TRBV7-2 and TRBJ2-7, with D possibly matching TRBD1 (6 bases). From germline, CDR1 is SGHTA and CDR2 FQGNSA. This CDR3 is built from 16 residues. Between the trimmed V and J ends, which lost 1 base and 3 bases, there was a span of 16 bases. In DNA form, the CDR3 reads TGTGCCAGCAGCTTAGTTCGGGCAGGGGCCCTCTACGAGCAGTACTTC. Translation: CASSLVRAGALYEQYF.

The chain is built from TRBV5-1 and TRBJ1-6; unclear D gene. CDR3 length: 16 amino acids. Germline V gene lookup returns CDR1 SGHRS and CDR2 YFSETQ. The V end lost 0 bases, the J end lost 9 bases, and 16 bases lay between the germline ends. CDR3 nucleotides: TGCGCCAGCAGCTTGGATCGATGGGAAGGAGGTTCACCCCTCCACTTT. Protein: CASSLDRWEGGSPLHF.

The chain uses TRBV11-2 and TRBJ2-7; TRBD2 matches at 11 bases. This CDR3 has 17 amino acids. After removal of 1 base from V and 5 bases from J, the junction contained 10 bases not matched to a gene. From germline, CDR1 is SGHAT and CDR2 FQNNGV. The CDR3 sequence is CASSLAPITSGRNEQYF. In nucleotides, the CDR3 is TGTGCCAGCAGCTTAGCCCCCATCACTAGCGGGAGAAACGAGCAGTACTTC.

This clone has more than one count but fewer than ten. V usage is TRBV4-1 and J usage is TRBJ2-2, with D possibly being TRBD2 (5 bases). Germline V CDR1 and CDR2: MGHRA, YSYEKL. The V end was cut by 5 bases, the J end by 0 bases, with 10 bases between. This CDR3 contains 15 residues. CDR3 residues: CASSNLAANTGELFF. The CDR3 DNA follows: TGCGCCAGCAGCAATCTAGCTGCGAACACCGGGGAGCTGTTTTTT.

V is TRBV5-6 and J is TRBJ2-3, with D tentatively TRBD2 (7 bases). This CDR3 comprises 16 residues. Germline lookup yields CDR1 SGHDT and CDR2 YYEEEE. V dropped 2 bases and J dropped 2 bases, with 15 bases sitting between them. In DNA, the CDR3 is TGTGCCAGCAGCTTATTGGCGGGGGCGAACACAGATACGCAGTATTTT. This codes for CASSLLAGANTDTQYF.